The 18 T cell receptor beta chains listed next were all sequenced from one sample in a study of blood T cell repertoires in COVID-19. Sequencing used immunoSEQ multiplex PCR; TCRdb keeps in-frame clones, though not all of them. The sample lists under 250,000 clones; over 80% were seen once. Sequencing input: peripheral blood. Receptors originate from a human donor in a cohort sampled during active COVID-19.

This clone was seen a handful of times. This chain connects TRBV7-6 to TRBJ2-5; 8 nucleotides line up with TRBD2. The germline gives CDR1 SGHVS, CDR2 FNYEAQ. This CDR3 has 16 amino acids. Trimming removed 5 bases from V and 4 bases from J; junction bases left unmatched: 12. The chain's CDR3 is CASSPRGSGAGETQYF. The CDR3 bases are TGTGCCAGCAGCCCCCGGGGTAGCGGGGCTGGAGAGACCCAGTACTTC.

CDR3 DNA: TGTGCCAGCAGCCAAGCGGACTTGTCCGGTACGCAGTATTTT. Translating it yields CASSQADLSGTQYF. The J gene is TRBJ2-3, the V gene TRBV14; a weak D match, TRBD2 (5 bases). The germline gives CDR1 SGHDN, CDR2 FVKESK. Trimming took 1 base from V and 8 from J, leaving 13 bases between them. The CDR3 contains 14 residues.

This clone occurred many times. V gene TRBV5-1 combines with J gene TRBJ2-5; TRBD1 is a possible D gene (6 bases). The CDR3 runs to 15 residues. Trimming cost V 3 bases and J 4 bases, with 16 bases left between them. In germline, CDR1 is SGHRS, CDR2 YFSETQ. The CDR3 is CASSSTGQSRETQYF. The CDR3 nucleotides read TGCGCCAGCAGCTCGACCGGACAGTCACGAGAGACCCAGTACTTC. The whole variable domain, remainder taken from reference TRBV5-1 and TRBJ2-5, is KAGVTQTPRYLIKTRGQQVTLSCSPISGHRSVSWYQQTPGQGLQFLFEYFSETQRNKGNFPGRFSGRQFSNSRSEMNVSTLELGDSALYLCASSSTGQSRETQYFGPGTRLLVL.

The CDR3 region is CASSFGQGGEAFF. The CDR3 nucleotides are TGCGCCAGCAGCTTTGGGCAGGGCGGTGAAGCTTTCTTT. The chain employs TRBV5-1 and TRBJ1-1, with a tentative D call TRBD1 (5 bases). The CDR3 is 13 residues long. Deletions cut 2 bases from V and 7 bases from J, with 12 bases between. The germline CDR1 and CDR2 sequences are SGHRS and YFSETQ.

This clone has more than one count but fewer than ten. The CDR3, as DNA: TGTGCCAGTAGTATTACTAGCGGTTACAATGAGCAGTTCTTC. Translating it yields CASSITSGYNEQFF. The chain has TRBV19 and TRBJ2-1; 8 nucleotides align to TRBD2. CDR3 length equals 14 residues. Trimming removed 3 bases from V and 4 bases from J; junction bases left unmatched: 2. Germline V gene lookup returns CDR1 LNHDA and CDR2 SQIVND (reference sequence).

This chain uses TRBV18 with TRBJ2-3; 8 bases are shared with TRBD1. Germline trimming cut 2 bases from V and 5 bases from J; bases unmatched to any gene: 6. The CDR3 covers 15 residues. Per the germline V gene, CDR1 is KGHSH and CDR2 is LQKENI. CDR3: CASSPLSGGIDTQYF. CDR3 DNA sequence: TGTGCCAGCTCACCATTGTCAGGGGGCATAGATACGCAGTATTTT.

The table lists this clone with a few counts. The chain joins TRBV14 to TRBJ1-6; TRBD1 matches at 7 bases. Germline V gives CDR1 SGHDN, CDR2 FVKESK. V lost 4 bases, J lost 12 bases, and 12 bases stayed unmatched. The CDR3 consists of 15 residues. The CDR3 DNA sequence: TGTGCCAGCAGCCCCGACAGGGTCGGACTAATACCCCTCCACTTT. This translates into CASSPDRVGLIPLHF.

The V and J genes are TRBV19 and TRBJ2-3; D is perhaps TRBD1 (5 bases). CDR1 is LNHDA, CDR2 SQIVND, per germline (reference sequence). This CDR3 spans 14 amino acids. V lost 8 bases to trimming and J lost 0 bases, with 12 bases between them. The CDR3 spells CASEQGSSTDTQYF. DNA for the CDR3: TGTGCCAGTGAGCAGGGTTCTAGCACAGATACGCAGTATTTT.

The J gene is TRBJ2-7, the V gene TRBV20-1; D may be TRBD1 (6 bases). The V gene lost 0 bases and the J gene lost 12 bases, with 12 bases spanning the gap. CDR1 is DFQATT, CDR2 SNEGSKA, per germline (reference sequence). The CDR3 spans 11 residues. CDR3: CSARDMDRGYF. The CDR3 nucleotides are TGCAGTGCTAGAGATATGGACAGAGGGTACTTC.

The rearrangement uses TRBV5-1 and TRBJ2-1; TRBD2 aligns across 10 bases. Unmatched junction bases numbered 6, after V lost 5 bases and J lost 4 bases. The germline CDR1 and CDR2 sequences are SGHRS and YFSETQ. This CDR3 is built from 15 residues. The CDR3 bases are TGCGCCAGCAGACATATGACTAGCGGGTACAATGAGCAGTTCTTC. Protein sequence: CASRHMTSGYNEQFF.

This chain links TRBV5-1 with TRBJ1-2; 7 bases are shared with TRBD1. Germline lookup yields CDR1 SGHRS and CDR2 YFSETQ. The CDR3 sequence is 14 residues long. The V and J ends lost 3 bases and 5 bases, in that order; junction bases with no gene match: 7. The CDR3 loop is CASSYGQAEYGYTF. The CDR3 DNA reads TGCGCCAGCAGCTACGGACAGGCCGAGTATGGCTACACCTTC.

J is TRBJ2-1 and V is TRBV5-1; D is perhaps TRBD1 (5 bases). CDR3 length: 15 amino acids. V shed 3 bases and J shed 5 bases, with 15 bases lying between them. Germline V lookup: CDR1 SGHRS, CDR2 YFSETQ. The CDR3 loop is CASSSLGVGNNEQFF. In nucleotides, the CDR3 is TGCGCCAGCAGCTCTCTAGGGGTGGGGAACAATGAGCAGTTCTTC.

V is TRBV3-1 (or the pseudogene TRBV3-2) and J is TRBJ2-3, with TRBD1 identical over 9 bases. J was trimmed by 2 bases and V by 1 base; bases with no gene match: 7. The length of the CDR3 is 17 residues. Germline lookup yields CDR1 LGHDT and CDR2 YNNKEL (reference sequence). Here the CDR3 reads CASSQAAGTGNTDTQYF. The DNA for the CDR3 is TGTGCCAGCAGCCAAGCTGCCGGGACAGGGAACACAGATACGCAGTATTTT.

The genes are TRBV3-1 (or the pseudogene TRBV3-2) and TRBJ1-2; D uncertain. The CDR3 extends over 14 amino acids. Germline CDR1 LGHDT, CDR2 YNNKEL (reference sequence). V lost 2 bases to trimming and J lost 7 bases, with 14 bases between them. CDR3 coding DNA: TGTGCCAGCAGCCAAATGGGAGGGCTCGGTGGCTACACCTTC. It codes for CASSQMGGLGGYTF.

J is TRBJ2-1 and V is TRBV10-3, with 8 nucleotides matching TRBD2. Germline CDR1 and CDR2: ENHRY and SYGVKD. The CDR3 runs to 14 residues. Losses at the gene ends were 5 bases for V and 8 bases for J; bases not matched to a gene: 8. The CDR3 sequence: CAISRAGAPDEQFF. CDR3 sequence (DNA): TGTGCCATCAGTCGAGCGGGAGCTCCCGATGAGCAGTTCTTC.

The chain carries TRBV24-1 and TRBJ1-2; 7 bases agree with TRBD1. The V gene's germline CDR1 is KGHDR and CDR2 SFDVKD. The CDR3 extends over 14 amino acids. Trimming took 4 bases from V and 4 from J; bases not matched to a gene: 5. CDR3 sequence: CATSDHDRVYGYTF. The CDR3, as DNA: TGTGCCACCAGTGACCATGACAGGGTCTATGGCTACACCTTC.

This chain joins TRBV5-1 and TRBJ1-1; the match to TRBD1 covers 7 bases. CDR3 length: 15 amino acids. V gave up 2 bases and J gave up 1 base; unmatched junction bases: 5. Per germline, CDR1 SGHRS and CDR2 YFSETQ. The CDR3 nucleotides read TGCGCCAGCAGCTTAGGGGGACAGTGGAACACTGAAGCTTTCTTT. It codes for CASSLGGQWNTEAFF.

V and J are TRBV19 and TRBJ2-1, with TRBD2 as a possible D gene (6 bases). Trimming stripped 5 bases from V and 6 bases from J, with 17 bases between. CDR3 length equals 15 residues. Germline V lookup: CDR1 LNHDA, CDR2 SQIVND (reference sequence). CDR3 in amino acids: CASSLQGGNRNEQFF. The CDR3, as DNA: TGTGCCAGTAGTCTTCAGGGAGGAAATCGCAATGAGCAGTTCTTC.